A single sample is the source of the 22 T cell receptor beta chains below, sequenced in a study of cytomegalovirus exposure and HLA in healthy donors. The repertoire was sequenced with immunoSEQ multiplex PCR; TCRdb's copy has only in-frame clones and lacks some. In the table there are 150,000 to 200,000 clones, approximately 81% of which are singletons. Sequencing used PBMCs. The receptors were sampled from a man between 25 and 39 years old in good health and CMV-seropositive.

V and J are TRBV28 and TRBJ2-7; 10 nucleotides agree with TRBD1. Germline V gene sequence: CDR1 MDHEN, CDR2 SYDVKM. J gave up 1 base and V 6 bases, and 6 bases lay outside the gene matches. This CDR3 comprises 15 residues. The CDR3 nucleotides read TGTGCCAGCAGCACCCGGACAGGGGGTTCCTACGAGCAGTACTTC. Translating it yields CASSTRTGGSYEQYF.

The gene calls are TRBV7-9 and TRBJ2-3; D gene unclear. CDR3 length: 15 residues. V was trimmed by 6 bases and J by 0 bases, leaving 13 bases between them. Germline V gene sequence: CDR1 SEHNR, CDR2 FQNEAQ (reference sequence). The CDR3 sequence is CASSKETPSTDTQYF. The CDR3, as DNA: TGTGCCAGCAGTAAAGAGACTCCTAGCACAGATACGCAGTATTTT.

V gene TRBV18 combines with J gene TRBJ1-5; D remains unclear. The CDR3 spans 13 residues. The V and J ends lost 2 bases and 7 bases respectively, with 9 bases between them. CDR1 is KGHSH, CDR2 LQKENI, per germline. The CDR3 sequence: CASSPSAKQPQHF. The CDR3 DNA reads TGTGCCAGCTCACCAAGCGCAAAGCAGCCCCAGCATTTT.

V usage is TRBV19 and J usage is TRBJ1-4, with D maybe TRBD1 (5 bases). The CDR3 extends over 14 amino acids. Germline-derived CDR1 and CDR2 are LNHDA and SQIVND (reference sequence). Trimming pared 5 bases from V and 5 bases from J, leaving 12 bases between. The CDR3 nucleotides are TGTGCCAGTAGTGGGAGGGGACCCAATGAAAAACTGTTTTTT. It specifies CASSGRGPNEKLFF. The entire variable domain, with the rest obtained from reference TRBV19 and TRBJ1-4, is as follows: DGGITQSPKYLFRKEGQNVTLSCEQNLNHDAMYWYRQDPGQGLRLIYYSQIVNDFQKGDIAEGYSVSREKKESFPLTVTSAQKNPTAFYLCASSGRGPNEKLFFGSGTQLSVL.

For this clone: The same CDR3 also results from other DNA sequences found in this sample. The chain employs TRBV29-1 and TRBJ1-1; D gene unclear. The V and J ends lost 3 bases and 2 bases respectively, with 10 bases between them. CDR1 and CDR2 (germline): SQVTM, ANQGSEA. The length of the CDR3 is 13 residues. Here the CDR3 reads CSVDRGRNTEAFF. In nucleotides, the CDR3 is TGCAGCGTTGACCGAGGGCGAAACACTGAAGCTTTCTTT. Together with reference TRBV29-1 and TRBJ1-1, the CDR3 gives the full variable domain: SAVISQKPSRDICQRGTSLTIQCQVDSQVTMMFWYRQQPGQSLTLIATANQGSEATYESGFVIDKFPISRPNLTFSTLTVSNMSPEDSSIYLCSVDRGRNTEAFFGQGTRLTVV.

This rearrangement joins TRBV4-1 to TRBJ1-1; possible D gene TRBD1, 6 bases. Trimming cost V 1 base and J 4 bases, with 10 bases left between them. Germline V gene sequence: CDR1 MGHRA, CDR2 YSYEKL. CDR3 length: 14 amino acids. The CDR3: CASSQAGVSTEAFF. CDR3 in DNA: TGCGCCAGCAGCCAAGCAGGGGTCTCCACTGAAGCTTTCTTT.

The chain uses TRBV5-1 and TRBJ1-4, with 9 bases lining up with TRBD1. Germline CDR1 and CDR2: SGHRS and YFSETQ. The V segment lost 3 bases and the J segment 8 bases; nucleotides outside the gene matches: 5. The CDR3 runs 14 residues. CDR3 nucleotides: TGCGCCAGCAGCTCGGGACAGGGCTCCGAAAAACTGTTTTTT. Translation gives CASSSGQGSEKLFF.

V and J are TRBV4-1 and TRBJ2-3; D not resolved. Germline V gene sequence: CDR1 MGHRA, CDR2 YSYEKL. Trimming took 0 bases from V and 1 from J, leaving 5 bases between them. The CDR3 extends over 14 amino acids. The DNA of the CDR3 is TGCGCCAGCAGCCAAGATCGGGGCACAGATACGCAGTATTTT. It translates to CASSQDRGTDTQYF.

The chain couples TRBV9 to TRBJ1-5, with 10 nucleotides matching TRBD1. CDR3 length: 15 amino acids. The ends lost 0 bases at V and 5 bases at J; junction bases unmatched: 2. In germline, CDR1 is SGDLS, CDR2 YYNGEE. The CDR3 nucleotides read TGTGCCAGCAGCGTAGGAGGACAGGGGGATCAGCCCCAGCATTTT. It codes for CASSVGGQGDQPQHF.

The rearrangement joins TRBV5-1 to TRBJ2-7; 8 positions match TRBD1. Germline V gives CDR1 SGHRS, CDR2 YFSETQ. After removal of 0 bases from V and 4 bases from J, the junction contained 3 bases not matched to a gene. This CDR3 comprises 14 residues. The DNA for the CDR3 is TGCGCCAGCAGCTTGGCTACAGGGGGTTACGAGCAGTACTTC. Translation: CASSLATGGYEQYF.

As to this clone: This specimen includes other DNA sequences encoding the same CDR3. The chain links TRBV30 to TRBJ2-1, with 7 bases aligning to TRBD2. V trimming: 1 base; J trimming: 9 bases; junction bases outside the gene matches: 0. Germline CDR1 reads GTSNPN; CDR2 reads SVGIG (reference sequence). The CDR3 covers 11 residues. CDR3 loop: CAWSAGGEQFF. The CDR3 DNA sequence: TGTGCCTGGAGTGCGGGGGGTGAGCAGTTCTTC.

J is TRBJ1-3 and V is TRBV5-4; 7 bases fit TRBD1. V was clipped by 3 bases and J by 4 bases; unmatched bases: 4. CDR3 length: 14 residues. Germline CDR1 reads SGHNT; CDR2 reads YYREEE (reference sequence). Here the CDR3 DNA reads TGTGCCAGCAGCTCTCCGGGACAGGGAAACACCATATATTTT. It codes for CASSSPGQGNTIYF.

The chain links TRBV6-6 to TRBJ1-1; 9 bases line up with TRBD1. In germline, CDR1 is MNHNY, CDR2 SVGAGI (reference sequence). This CDR3 is built from 15 residues. Trimming took 5 bases from V and 6 from J; bases not matched to a gene: 10. CDR3 coding DNA: TGTGCCAGCAGTCCCCCCGGGACAGGGATGCCTGAAGCTTTCTTT. This codes for CASSPPGTGMPEAFF.

This chain uses TRBV11-2 with TRBJ2-7; 7 nucleotides agree with TRBD1. The trim removed 4 bases at V and 6 bases at J, leaving 6 bases unmatched. CDR1 and CDR2 from the germline V gene are SGHAT and FQNNGV. This CDR3 has 13 residues. CDR3 DNA: TGTGCCAGCAGCTCCCACAGGGGAACCGAGCAGTACTTC. Its protein product is CASSSHRGTEQYF.

A few counts support this clone. The rearrangement uses TRBV30 and TRBJ2-1; 9 positions agree with TRBD1. This CDR3 region has 15 residues. The V gene's germline CDR1 is GTSNPN and CDR2 SVGIG (reference sequence). The V segment lost 1 base and the J segment 12 bases; nucleotides outside the gene matches: 13. The DNA of the CDR3 is TGTGCCTGGAGTGGGGGCGGGACAGGGCAATGGGTGCAGTTCTTC. Amino acid sequence: CAWSGGGTGQWVQFF.

The chain uses TRBV30 and TRBJ2-3, with D unresolved. V was trimmed by 4 bases and J by 3 bases, leaving 14 bases between them. The germline gives CDR1 GTSNPN, CDR2 SVGIG (reference sequence). CDR3 length: 14 amino acids. Here the CDR3 reads CAWIEAKRTDTQYF. In nucleotides, the CDR3 is TGTGCCTGGATAGAGGCCAAACGTACAGATACGCAGTATTTT.

The rearrangement links TRBV28 to TRBJ2-5; D might be TRBD2 (5 bases). Germline V lookup: CDR1 MDHEN, CDR2 SYDVKM. The length of the CDR3 is 13 residues. Deletions cut 2 bases from V and 5 bases from J, with 9 bases between. This chain's CDR3 is CASSLNTGETQYF. The DNA of the CDR3 is TGTGCCAGCAGTTTAAACACGGGGGAGACCCAGTACTTC. Complete variable domain (other parts from reference TRBV28 and TRBJ2-5): DVKVTQSSRYLVKRTGEKVFLECVQDMDHENMFWYRQDPGLGLRLIYFSYDVKMKEKGDIPEGYSVSREKKERFSLILESASTNQTSMYLCASSLNTGETQYFGPGTRLLVL.

This rearrangement joins TRBV6-1 to TRBJ2-7; weak D call: TRBD2 (5 bases). V was clipped by 7 bases and J by 6 bases, with 10 bases between them. Per the germline V gene, CDR1 is MNHNS and CDR2 is SASEGT. This CDR3 is 11 amino acids long. The CDR3 region is CASTRGREQYF. CDR3 sequence (DNA): TGTGCCAGCACGAGAGGGCGCGAGCAGTACTTC.

The J gene is TRBJ1-6, the V gene TRBV7-2; D might be TRBD1 (6 bases). V was clipped by 7 bases and J by 7 bases, with 17 bases between them. CDR3 length equals 15 residues. Germline assignment: CDR1 SGHTA and CDR2 FQGNSA. Written as DNA, the CDR3 is TGTGCCAGCACTGTGGGGGCGCTTTGGAATTCACCCCTCCACTTT. This gives the protein CASTVGALWNSPLHF.

The CDR3 region is CASGAGGYEQYF. In DNA, the CDR3 is TGTGCCAGCGGGGCAGGGGGTTACGAGCAGTACTTC. The gene calls are TRBV11-3 and TRBJ2-7, with 7 bases matching TRBD1. The trim removed 8 bases at V and 4 bases at J, leaving 5 bases unmatched. The CDR3 totals 12 residues. Germline V CDR1 and CDR2: SGHNT, YENEEA.

V gene TRBV7-8 combines with J gene TRBJ2-1, with TRBD2 identical over 8 bases. The V gene's germline CDR1 is SGHVS and CDR2 FQNEAQ. With V trimmed by 5 bases and J by 0 bases, 18 bases remained unmatched. The CDR3 has 20 residues. This chain's CDR3 is CASSPRQWREASSSYNEQFF. The CDR3 nucleotides read TGTGCCAGCAGCCCCCGGCAGTGGCGGGAGGCCTCGAGCTCCTACAATGAGCAGTTCTTC.

The V call is TRBV10-3, the J call TRBJ2-5, with TRBD2 matching 8 bases. V trimming: 9 bases; J trimming: 5 bases; junction bases outside the gene matches: 8. The CDR3 contains 13 residues. Germline V gene sequence: CDR1 ENHRY, CDR2 SYGVKD. CDR3 residues: CAISGAQGETQYF. The CDR3 bases are TGTGCCATTAGCGGGGCCCAGGGGGAGACCCAGTACTTC.